The 26 T cell receptor beta chains reported below all come from one sample, sequenced in a study of Tregs in tolerant kidney transplant recipients. Libraries were prepared by immunoSEQ multiplex PCR; TCRdb keeps only in-frame clonotypes and omits some of them. Found here are just under 65,000 clones, under 98% of them singletons; the top ten hold around 0.3%. This material consisted of Tregs from blood, taken before the transplant. The source is a human donor who received a combined kidney and bone marrow transplant.

The CDR3 reads CASSRMGQGSPRGYTF. CDR3 nucleotides: TGTGCCAGTAGTAGAATGGGACAGGGGTCCCCTCGGGGCTACACCTTC. V is TRBV19 and J is TRBJ1-2, with 10 bases that match TRBD1. Germline V CDR1 and CDR2: LNHDA, SQIVND (reference sequence). V was clipped by 4 bases and J by 8 bases; unmatched bases: 13. The CDR3 contains 16 residues. The full variable domain, rest sourced from reference TRBV19 and TRBJ1-2, is DGGITQSPKYLFRKEGQNVTLSCEQNLNHDAMYWYRQDPGQGLRLIYYSQIVNDFQKGDIAEGYSVSREKKESFPLTVTSAQKNPTAFYLCASSRMGQGSPRGYTFGSGTRLTVV.

This chain uses TRBV29-1 with TRBJ2-3; no reliable D call. V was cut by 6 bases and J by 4 bases, with 14 bases left in between. The CDR3 consists of 13 residues. CDR1 and CDR2 (germline): SQVTM, ANQGSEA. Here the CDR3 DNA reads TGCAGCGTGGCGGTGGATTCATCAGATACGCAGTATTTT. It specifies CSVAVDSSDTQYF.

A single count supports this clone. V is TRBV28 and J is TRBJ2-3; a weak D match, TRBD1 (5 bases). CDR3 length: 18 residues. V dropped 2 bases and J dropped 1 base, with 19 bases sitting between them. CDR1 MDHEN and CDR2 SYDVKM come from the germline V gene. The CDR3: CASSLPLVWGSGTDTQYF. The CDR3 DNA sequence: TGTGCCAGCAGTTTACCTCTTGTCTGGGGCTCTGGCACAGATACGCAGTATTTT.

In its sample, this clone was seen once. The genes are TRBV7-7 and TRBJ2-5, with 16 bases identical to TRBD2. J gave up 5 bases and V 4 bases, and 4 bases lay outside the gene matches. Germline V lookup: CDR1 SSHAT, CDR2 FNYEAQ (reference sequence). The CDR3 extends over 16 amino acids. The chain's CDR3 is CASSYGTSGGAETQYF. DNA for the CDR3: TGTGCCAGCAGCTACGGGACTAGCGGGGGGGCGGAGACCCAGTACTTC. Variable domain in full (rest from reference TRBV7-7 and TRBJ2-5): GAGVSQSPRYKVTKRGQDVTLRCDPISSHATLYWYQQALGQGPEFLTYFNYEAQPDKSGLPSDRFSAERPEGSISTLTIQRTEQRDSAMYRCASSYGTSGGAETQYFGPGTRLLVL.

The chain links TRBV18 to TRBJ1-5; D may be TRBD1 (6 bases). Trimming stripped 4 bases from V and 6 bases from J, with 16 bases between. CDR3 length: 15 amino acids. Germline loops: CDR1 KGHSH, CDR2 LQKENI. The CDR3 is CASSLTRDTLQPQHF. CDR3 nucleotides: TGTGCCAGCTCACTGACCCGGGACACCCTTCAGCCCCAGCATTTT. Supplemented by reference TRBV18 and TRBJ1-5, the full variable domain reads NAGVMQNPRHLVRRRGQEARLRCSPMKGHSHVYWYRQLPEEGLKFMVYLQKENIIDESGMPKERFSAEFPKEGPSILRIQQVVRGDSAAYFCASSLTRDTLQPQHFGDGTRLSIL.

The rearrangement uses TRBV6-1 and TRBJ1-1; D is uncertain. The germline V gene encodes CDR1 MNHNS and CDR2 SASEGT. This CDR3 comprises 10 residues. The germline V and J ends were trimmed by 7 bases and 10 bases, with 10 bases remaining between them. CDR3 nucleotide sequence: TGTGCCAGCAATGGCCCCGCAGCTTTCTTT. Its translation is CASNGPAAFF.

This chain uses TRBV5-1 with TRBJ2-7; 8 nucleotides agree with TRBD1. The trim removed 4 bases at V and 0 bases at J, leaving 6 bases unmatched. Per germline, CDR1 SGHRS and CDR2 YFSETQ. The CDR3 covers 15 residues. This CDR3 reads CASSPGDRRSYEQYF. The DNA for the CDR3 is TGCGCCAGCAGCCCTGGGGACAGGCGCTCCTACGAGCAGTACTTC.

V gene TRBV2 combines with J gene TRBJ2-2; 7 nucleotides match TRBD2. V shed 5 bases, J shed 6 bases, and the junction held 9 bases outside the gene matches. The CDR3 is 15 residues long. Germline V gene lookup returns CDR1 SNHLY and CDR2 FYNNEI. The CDR3 sequence is CASSSVRGGAGELFF. CDR3 DNA: TGTGCCAGCAGTTCCGTAAGGGGAGGGGCCGGGGAGCTGTTTTTT.

The genes are TRBV5-5 and TRBJ2-1, with D possibly TRBD2 on 5 matching bases. The CDR3 has 14 amino acids. Trimming removed 1 base at V and 4 bases at J, with 9 bases between. Germline V gives CDR1 SGHKS, CDR2 YYEKEE (reference sequence). The chain's CDR3 is CASSLRDLYNEQFF. The CDR3 nucleotides are TGTGCCAGCAGCTTGCGGGATCTTTACAATGAGCAGTTCTTC.

The gene calls are TRBV15 and TRBJ1-1; D perhaps matches TRBD1 (6 bases). The CDR3 is 14 amino acids. The germline CDR1 and CDR2 sequences are LNHNV and YYDKDF (reference sequence). Trimming stripped 3 bases from V and 1 base from J, with 9 bases between. CDR3 coding DNA: TGTGCCACCAGCAGGGGGGGGGCGAACACTGAAGCTTTCTTT. Translated, it gives CATSRGGANTEAFF.

The J gene is TRBJ1-2, the V gene TRBV7-9; D perhaps matches TRBD1 (6 bases). V gave up 1 base and J gave up 0 bases, with 9 bases separating them. There are 15 residues in the CDR3. CDR1 is SEHNR, CDR2 FQNEAQ, per germline (reference sequence). The CDR3 here is CASSLVRTANYGYTF. CDR3 coding DNA: TGTGCCAGCAGCTTAGTGAGGACAGCTAACTATGGCTACACCTTC.

V is TRBV5-1 and J is TRBJ2-2, with a weak D call TRBD1 (5 bases). This CDR3 is 14 amino acids long. Germline V gene lookup returns CDR1 SGHRS and CDR2 YFSETQ. V was trimmed by 4 bases and J by 0 bases, leaving 7 bases between them. CDR3 sequence reads: CASSQGSNTGELFF. CDR3 sequence (DNA): TGCGCCAGCAGCCAGGGATCGAACACCGGGGAGCTGTTTTTT.

The chain is built from TRBV5-1 and TRBJ2-1; tentative D call: TRBD2 (6 bases). This CDR3 comprises 13 residues. V was clipped by 4 bases and J by 4 bases, with 9 bases between them. Germline V gene lookup returns CDR1 SGHRS and CDR2 YFSETQ. CDR3 sequence reads: CASSPEGYNEQFF. The CDR3 nucleotides are TGCGCCAGCAGCCCGGAGGGTTACAATGAGCAGTTCTTC.

This CDR3 reads CASSLGTGGEQFF. As DNA, the CDR3 is TGCGCCAGCAGCTTGGGGACAGGCGGTGAGCAGTTCTTC. The chain has TRBV5-1 and TRBJ2-1; 7 bases align to TRBD1. The CDR3 loop spans 13 amino acids. From germline, CDR1 is SGHRS and CDR2 YFSETQ. The V segment lost 0 bases and the J segment 9 bases; nucleotides outside the gene matches: 3.

The chain has TRBV9 and TRBJ1-3; 8 positions agree with TRBD1. Germline assignment: CDR1 SGDLS and CDR2 YYNGEE. The CDR3 consists of 16 residues. The V segment lost 4 bases and the J segment 4 bases; nucleotides outside the gene matches: 10. CDR3 DNA: TGTGCCAGCAGCCCGCGACAGGGGACAAGAGGAAACACCATATATTTT. Translating it yields CASSPRQGTRGNTIYF. Complete variable domain (other parts from reference TRBV9 and TRBJ1-3): DSGVTQTPKHLITATGQRVTLRCSPRSGDLSVYWYQQSLDQGLQFLIQYYNGEERAKGNILERFSAQQFPDLHSELNLSSLELGDSALYFCASSPRQGTRGNTIYFGEGSWLTVV.

The chain combines TRBV28 with TRBJ2-6; 12 bases are shared with TRBD1. Per the germline V gene, CDR1 is MDHEN and CDR2 is SYDVKM. The CDR3 has 19 residues. The trim removed 4 bases at V and 2 bases at J, leaving 9 bases unmatched. The chain's CDR3 is CASSSEAGTGGPGANVLTF. The DNA of the CDR3 is TGTGCCAGCAGTTCGGAAGCCGGGACAGGGGGCCCTGGGGCCAACGTCCTGACTTTC.

V gene TRBV7-2 combines with J gene TRBJ2-7, with D possibly being TRBD2 (5 bases). The V gene lost 3 bases and the J gene lost 1 base, with 10 bases spanning the gap. The germline V gene encodes CDR1 SGHTA and CDR2 FQGNSA. CDR3 length: 14 residues. CDR3 sequence (DNA): TGTGCCAGCAGCTTGAGGACGGGATCCTACGAGCAGTACTTC. Its translation is CASSLRTGSYEQYF.

This rearrangement joins TRBV11-3 to TRBJ2-3; TRBD1 agrees at 7 bases. The CDR3 has 13 amino acids. With 5 bases clipped from V and 7 bases from J, the junction kept 6 bases outside the gene matches. From germline, CDR1 is SGHNT and CDR2 YENEEA. CDR3 sequence: CASSEGGANTQYF. For the CDR3, the DNA is TGTGCCAGCAGCGAAGGGGGCGCAAATACGCAGTATTTT.

This clone has just one count. This chain joins TRBV15 and TRBJ2-2, with 7 bases that match TRBD2. The CDR3 spans 17 residues. Germline values: CDR1 LNHNV, CDR2 YYDKDF (reference sequence). The junction had 9 bases not matched to a gene; V was cut back by 3 bases and J by 2 bases. The CDR3, as DNA: TGTGCCACCAGCAGTAGAGTAACTAGCGCCAACACCGGGGAGCTGTTTTTT. Protein: CATSSRVTSANTGELFF.

V and J are TRBV7-7 and TRBJ2-1, with 8 bases lining up with TRBD2. Germline V gene lookup returns CDR1 SSHAT and CDR2 FNYEAQ (reference sequence). The CDR3 sequence is 15 residues long. V shed 5 bases and J 1 base; nucleotides not matched to a gene: 4. CDR3 sequence: CASSVSGASYNEQFF. DNA for the CDR3: TGTGCCAGCAGCGTTAGCGGGGCTTCCTACAATGAGCAGTTCTTC.

The rearrangement links TRBV28 to TRBJ1-5, with TRBD1 matching over 7 bases. Germline assignment: CDR1 MDHEN and CDR2 SYDVKM. V shed 6 bases and J 0 bases; nucleotides not matched to a gene: 11. This CDR3 comprises 17 residues. CDR3 sequence: CASSSDPTGISNQPQHF. Here the CDR3 DNA reads TGTGCCAGCAGCTCAGATCCGACAGGGATTAGCAATCAGCCCCAGCATTTT.

The V gene is TRBV7-6, the J gene TRBJ2-7; TRBD1 might be the D (6 bases). Germline V gene sequence: CDR1 SGHVS, CDR2 FNYEAQ. V lost 2 bases, J lost 3 bases, and 20 bases lay in between. CDR3 length: 17 amino acids. The CDR3 coding sequence is TGTGCCAGCAGCTTAAAGCCAACAGGGCCAAACAACTACGAGCAGTACTTC. It yields the protein CASSLKPTGPNNYEQYF.

The genes are TRBV18 and TRBJ2-7; perhaps TRBD2 as D (5 bases). The CDR3 is made up of 14 amino acids. Trimming took 3 bases from V and 3 from J, leaving 12 bases between them. Per the germline V gene, CDR1 is KGHSH and CDR2 is LQKENI. As DNA, the CDR3 is TGTGCCAGCTCACCCCTCGGAGGAAACTACGAGCAGTACTTC. Residues: CASSPLGGNYEQYF.

CDR3 nucleotide sequence: TGTGCCAGCTCACACACAGGGGATAACACTGAAGCTTTCTTT. Protein sequence: CASSHTGDNTEAFF. This rearrangement joins TRBV18 to TRBJ1-1; 7 positions agree with TRBD1. J was trimmed by 2 bases and V by 4 bases; bases with no gene match: 4. The CDR3 has 14 residues. Germline CDR1 KGHSH, CDR2 LQKENI.

This clone appeared once. This chain uses TRBV25-1 with TRBJ2-3; D remains unclear. Germline V gives CDR1 MGHDK, CDR2 SYGVNS. There are 13 residues in the CDR3. V was pared by 7 bases and J by 2 bases, with 10 bases between. In nucleotides, the CDR3 is TGTGCCAGCACTAAAGACTTCACAGATACGCAGTATTTT. It is translated as CASTKDFTDTQYF.

This sequence joins TRBV29-1 and TRBJ2-3; weak D call: TRBD2 (6 bases). V was shortened by 3 bases and J by 4 bases, with 14 bases between the two germline ends. Germline values: CDR1 SQVTM, CDR2 ANQGSEA. This CDR3 comprises 14 residues. The CDR3 spells CSVDGGKFSDTQYF. In nucleotides, the CDR3 is TGCAGCGTTGATGGCGGGAAGTTTTCAGATACGCAGTATTTT.